Sequencing of this TCR beta chain was carried out in a study of cytomegalovirus exposure and HLA in healthy donors. Amplification used 60 Vbeta primers and 13 Jbeta primers. TCRdb's copy holds only in-frame clones and misses some; the assay was immunoSEQ multiplex PCR. The sample lists roughly 200,000 clones, around 80% occurring once. CDR1 and CDR2 from the germline V gene are MGHRA and YSYEKL. J lost 4 bases, V lost 8 bases, and 10 bases had no gene match. The CDR3 spans 14 residues. The clonotype originates from a woman in her 30s in good health and CMV-seropositive. Sequencing input: PBMCs. The chain uses TRBV4-1 and TRBJ2-5, with 7 bases that match TRBD2. CDR3 residues: CASRRDPGGETQYF. CDR3 DNA sequence: TGCGCCAGCCGTAGGGACCCGGGAGGAGAGACCCAGTACTTC.